The 16 T cell receptor beta chains below all came from one sample that was sequenced in a study of CD4+ T cells in melanoma. The data were produced by immunoSEQ multiplex PCR, yet TCRdb's version contains in-frame clones alone and is incomplete. This sample has about 110,000 clones; around 92% occur once, and the top ten carry around 3.3%. The sequenced material came from peripheral blood. The origin of the receptors is a human donor with melanoma.

This clone was counted between two and nine times. Other nucleotide sequences in the sample specify the same CDR3. The chain carries TRBV18 and TRBJ1-6; possibly TRBD1 for D (5 bases). In germline, CDR1 is KGHSH, CDR2 LQKENI. With 3 bases removed from V and 7 bases from J, the gap between germline ends came to 7 bases. CDR3 length: 13 amino acids. The CDR3 loop reads CASSPDRNSPLHF. For the CDR3, the DNA is TGTGCCAGCTCACCTGACAGAAATTCACCCCTCCACTTT.

This clone was detected only a few times. The chain is built from TRBV18 and TRBJ2-4, with D unclear. Germline CDR1 and CDR2: KGHSH and LQKENI. The CDR3 is 15 residues long. Trimming shortened V by 0 bases and J by 0 bases, and 6 bases separated the two germline ends. The CDR3 nucleotides read TGTGCCAGCTCACCACCTCAACAAGCCAAAAACATTCAGTACTTC. Translated: CASSPPQQAKNIQYF.

The chain has TRBV18 and TRBJ1-2; 8 bases line up with TRBD1. The germline V gene has CDR1 KGHSH and CDR2 LQKENI. V gave up 3 bases and J gave up 6 bases; unmatched junction bases: 3. This CDR3 is built from 13 residues. The CDR3 loop reads CASSPQGAHGYTF. CDR3 DNA sequence: TGTGCCAGCTCACCGCAGGGGGCCCATGGCTACACCTTC.

The chain joins TRBV5-1 to TRBJ2-7, with TRBD2 matching over 12 bases. The germline V gene has CDR1 SGHRS and CDR2 YFSETQ. Losses at the gene ends were 3 bases for V and 2 bases for J; bases not matched to a gene: 0. The CDR3 has 14 residues. DNA for the CDR3: TGCGCCAGCAGCTCTAGCGGGAGGGCCTACGAGCAGTACTTC. Protein product: CASSSSGRAYEQYF.

V gene TRBV11-2 combines with J gene TRBJ2-7; TRBD1 agrees at 7 bases. After removal of 3 bases from V and 2 bases from J, the junction contained 7 bases not matched to a gene. The V gene's germline CDR1 is SGHAT and CDR2 FQNNGV. The CDR3 length is 15 residues. CDR3 in DNA: TGTGCCAGCAGCTTCGGACAGGTATCAACCTACGAGCAGTACTTC. Its protein product is CASSFGQVSTYEQYF.

The chain joins TRBV7-9 to TRBJ2-1; 15 bases line up with TRBD2. From germline, CDR1 is SEHNR and CDR2 FQNEAQ (reference sequence). V lost 6 bases and J lost 5; bases outside the gene matches: 14. The CDR3 sequence is 19 residues long. The CDR3 sequence is CASSQWTSGRAGMDNEQFF. The CDR3 coding sequence is TGTGCCAGCAGTCAATGGACTAGCGGGAGGGCCGGGATGGACAATGAGCAGTTCTTC.

V usage is TRBV11-3 and J usage is TRBJ2-7; TRBD1 matches at 8 bases. Germline V gene lookup returns CDR1 SGHNT and CDR2 YENEEA. The CDR3 length is 13 residues. J was trimmed by 4 bases and V by 3 bases; bases with no gene match: 2. Here the CDR3 reads CASSFRQGYEQYF. DNA for the CDR3: TGTGCCAGCAGCTTCCGACAGGGGTACGAGCAGTACTTC.

The chain recombines TRBV7-3 with TRBJ2-7; D might be TRBD1 (5 bases). V lost 5 bases and J lost 3, with 14 bases in between. Germline values: CDR1 SGHTA, CDR2 FQGTGA. The CDR3 is 14 residues long. For the CDR3, the DNA is TGTGCCAGCAGCCCAGGGCCGCGGAACTACGAGCAGTACTTC. Amino acid sequence: CASSPGPRNYEQYF.

This chain uses TRBV9 with TRBJ2-2, with 9 positions matching TRBD1. Per germline, CDR1 SGDLS and CDR2 YYNGEE. Trimming at V came to 4 bases and at J to 0 bases, leaving 4 bases not matched to a gene. The CDR3 spans 16 residues. The chain's CDR3 is CASSPRTGANTGELFF. The CDR3 DNA is TGTGCCAGCAGCCCAAGGACAGGGGCGAACACCGGGGAGCTGTTTTTT.

As DNA, the CDR3 is TGTGCCAGCAGCTCTACTAGCGGGGGGTACAATGAGCAGTTCTTC. This encodes CASSSTSGGYNEQFF. The chain links TRBV5-4 to TRBJ2-1, with 12 bases that match TRBD2. The junction had 2 bases not matched to a gene; V was cut back by 3 bases and J by 4 bases. Per germline, CDR1 SGHNT and CDR2 YYREEE (reference sequence). The CDR3 loop spans 15 amino acids.

V usage is TRBV7-2 and J usage is TRBJ1-1; 12 bases match TRBD1. Germline V gene data show CDR1 as SGHTA and CDR2 as FQGNSA. The CDR3 runs 15 residues. With V trimmed by 2 bases and J by 6 bases, 4 bases remained unmatched. CDR3 sequence (DNA): TGTGCCAGCAGCTTAATGGGACAGGGGGCAGCTGAAGCTTTCTTT. Translating it yields CASSLMGQGAAEAFF. Supplemented by reference TRBV7-2 and TRBJ1-1, the full variable domain reads GAGVSQSPSNKVTEKGKDVELRCDPISGHTALYWYRQSLGQGLEFLIYFQGNSAPDKSGLPSDRFSAERTGGSVSTLTIQRTQQEDSAVYLCASSLMGQGAAEAFFGQGTRLTVV.

V gene TRBV28 combines with J gene TRBJ2-6, with 7 bases lining up with TRBD1. Germline lookup yields CDR1 MDHEN and CDR2 SYDVKM. V was clipped by 1 base and J by 0 bases; unmatched bases: 6. The CDR3 runs to 18 residues. CDR3 nucleotides: TGTGCCAGCAGTTTATTCGGACAGGAGGTCTCTGGGGCCAACGTCCTGACTTTC. Its translation: CASSLFGQEVSGANVLTF.

A note on this clone: Other DNA sequences in the same sample also yield this CDR3. J is TRBJ2-3 and V is TRBV5-1; D may correspond to TRBD1 or TRBD2 (5 bases each). The CDR3 extends over 14 amino acids. Germline V CDR1 and CDR2: SGHRS, YFSETQ. V shed 0 bases and J shed 2 bases, with 7 bases lying between them. CDR3 DNA: TGCGCCAGCAGCTTGGGGGGACCCACAGATACGCAGTATTTT. Encoded protein: CASSLGGPTDTQYF.

The gene calls are TRBV7-9 and TRBJ2-3; tentative D call: TRBD2 (6 bases). V lost 11 bases, J lost 2 bases, and 14 bases lay in between. The CDR3 is 13 amino acids. Germline CDR1 reads SEHNR; CDR2 reads FQNEAQ (reference sequence). The CDR3 DNA reads TGTGCCTTACAGGAGGGGTCCACAGATACGCAGTATTTT. It is translated as CALQEGSTDTQYF.

This sequence joins TRBV7-2 and TRBJ2-4; no clear D. This CDR3 contains 16 residues. Trimming took off 2 bases at V and 1 base at J, with 12 bases between the two ends. Per the germline V gene, CDR1 is SGHTA and CDR2 is FQGNSA. CDR3 residues: CASSLNSGKAKNIQYF. CDR3 nucleotide sequence: TGTGCCAGCAGCTTAAATAGTGGGAAGGCCAAAAACATTCAGTACTTC.

The genes are TRBV6-5 and TRBJ1-5, with D possibly matching TRBD1 (6 bases). The CDR3 is 14 residues long. Deletions cut 2 bases from V and 2 bases from J, with 7 bases between. Germline-derived CDR1 and CDR2 are MNHEY and SVGAGI. The CDR3 region is CASSYRGGNQPQHF. The DNA for the CDR3 is TGTGCCAGCAGTTACAGGGGGGGCAATCAGCCCCAGCATTTT.